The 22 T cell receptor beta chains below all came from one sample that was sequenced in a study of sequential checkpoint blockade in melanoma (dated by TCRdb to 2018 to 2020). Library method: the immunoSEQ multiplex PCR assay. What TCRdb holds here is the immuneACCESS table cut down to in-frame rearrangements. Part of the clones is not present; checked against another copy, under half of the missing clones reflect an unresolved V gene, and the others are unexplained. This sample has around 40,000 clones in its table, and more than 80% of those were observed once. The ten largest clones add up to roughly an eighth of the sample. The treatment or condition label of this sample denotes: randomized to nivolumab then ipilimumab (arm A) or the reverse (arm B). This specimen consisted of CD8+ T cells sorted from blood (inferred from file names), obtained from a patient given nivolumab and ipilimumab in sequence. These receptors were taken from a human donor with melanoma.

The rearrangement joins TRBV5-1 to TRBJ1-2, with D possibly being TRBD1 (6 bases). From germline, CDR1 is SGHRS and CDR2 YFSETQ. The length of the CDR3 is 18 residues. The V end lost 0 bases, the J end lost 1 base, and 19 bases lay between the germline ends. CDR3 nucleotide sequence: TGCGCCAGCAGCTTGGAGGGGGTGATGCAGCGTTATAACTATGGCTACACCTTC. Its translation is CASSLEGVMQRYNYGYTF. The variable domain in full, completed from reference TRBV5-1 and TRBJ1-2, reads KAGVTQTPRYLIKTRGQQVTLSCSPISGHRSVSWYQQTPGQGLQFLFEYFSETQRNKGNFPGRFSGRQFSNSRSEMNVSTLELGDSALYLCASSLEGVMQRYNYGYTFGSGTRLTVV.

The CDR3 spells CASSFRDTSYNEQFF. Written as DNA, the CDR3 is TGTGCCAGTAGTTTCCGGGACACCTCCTACAATGAGCAGTTCTTC. The rearrangement joins TRBV19 to TRBJ2-1; TRBD1 might be the D (6 bases). Germline V gives CDR1 LNHDA, CDR2 SQIVND (reference sequence). Trimming took off 5 bases at V and 0 bases at J, with 11 bases between the two ends. CDR3 size: 15 residues. The whole variable domain, remainder taken from reference TRBV19 and TRBJ2-1, is DGGITQSPKYLFRKEGQNVTLSCEQNLNHDAMYWYRQDPGQGLRLIYYSQIVNDFQKGDIAEGYSVSREKKESFPLTVTSAQKNPTAFYLCASSFRDTSYNEQFFGPGTRLTVL.

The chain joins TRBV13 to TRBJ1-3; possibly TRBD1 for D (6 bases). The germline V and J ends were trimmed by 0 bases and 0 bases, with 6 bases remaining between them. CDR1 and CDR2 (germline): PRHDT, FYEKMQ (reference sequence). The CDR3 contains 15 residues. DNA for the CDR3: TGTGCCAGCAGCTTAGGCAGGGGCTCTGGAAACACCATATATTTT. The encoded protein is CASSLGRGSGNTIYF.

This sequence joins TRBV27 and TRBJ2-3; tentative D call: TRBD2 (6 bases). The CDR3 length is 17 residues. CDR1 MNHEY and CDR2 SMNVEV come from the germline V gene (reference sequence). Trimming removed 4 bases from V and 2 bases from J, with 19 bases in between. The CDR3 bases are TGTGCCAGCAGTTCGGGTCGCACTTGGGACTCCACAGATACGCAGTATTTT. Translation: CASSSGRTWDSTDTQYF.

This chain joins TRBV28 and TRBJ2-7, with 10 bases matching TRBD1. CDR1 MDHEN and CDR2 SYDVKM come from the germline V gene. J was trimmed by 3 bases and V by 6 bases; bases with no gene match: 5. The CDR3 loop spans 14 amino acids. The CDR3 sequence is CASSPGQGFYEQYF. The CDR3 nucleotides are TGTGCCAGCAGCCCGGGACAGGGGTTCTACGAGCAGTACTTC.

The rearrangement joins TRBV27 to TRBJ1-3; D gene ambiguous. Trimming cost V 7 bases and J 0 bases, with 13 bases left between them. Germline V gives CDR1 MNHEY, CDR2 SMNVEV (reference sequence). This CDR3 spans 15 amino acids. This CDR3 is CASTLQFPSGNTIYF. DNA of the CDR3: TGTGCCAGCACCCTTCAGTTCCCCTCTGGAAACACCATATATTTT.

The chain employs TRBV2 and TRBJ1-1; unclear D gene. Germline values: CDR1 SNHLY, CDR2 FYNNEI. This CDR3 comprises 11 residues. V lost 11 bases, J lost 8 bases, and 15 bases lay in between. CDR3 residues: CAVQTRPEAFF. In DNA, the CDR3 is TGTGCCGTTCAGACTCGTCCCGAAGCTTTCTTT.

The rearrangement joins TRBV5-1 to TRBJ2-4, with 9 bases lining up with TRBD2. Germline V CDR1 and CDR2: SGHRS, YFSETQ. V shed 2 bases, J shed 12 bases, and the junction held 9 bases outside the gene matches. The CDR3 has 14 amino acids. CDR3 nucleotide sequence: TGCGCCAGCAGCTTATATCCCGGGACTAGCTCTCAGTACTTC. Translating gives CASSLYPGTSSQYF.

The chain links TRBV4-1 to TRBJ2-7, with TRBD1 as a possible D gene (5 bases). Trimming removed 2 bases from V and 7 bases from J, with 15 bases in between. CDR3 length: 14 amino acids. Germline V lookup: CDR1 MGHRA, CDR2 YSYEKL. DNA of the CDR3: TGCGCCAGCAGCCAACCGACAGCCTTTGCGGAGCAGTACTTC. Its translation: CASSQPTAFAEQYF.

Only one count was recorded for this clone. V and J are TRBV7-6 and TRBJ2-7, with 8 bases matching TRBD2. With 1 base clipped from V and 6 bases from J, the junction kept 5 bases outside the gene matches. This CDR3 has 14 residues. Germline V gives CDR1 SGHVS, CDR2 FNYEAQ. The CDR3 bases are TGTGCCAGCAGCTTAGGAGCGGGAGTCCCCGAGCAGTACGTC. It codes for CASSLGAGVPEQYV.

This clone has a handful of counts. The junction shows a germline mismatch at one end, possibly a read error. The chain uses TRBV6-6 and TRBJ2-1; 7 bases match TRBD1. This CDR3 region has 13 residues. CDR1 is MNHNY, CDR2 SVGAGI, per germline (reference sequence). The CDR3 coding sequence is TGTGCCAGCCGGGACAGCCTCTACGATGAGCAGTTCTTC. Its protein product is CASRDSLYDEQFF.

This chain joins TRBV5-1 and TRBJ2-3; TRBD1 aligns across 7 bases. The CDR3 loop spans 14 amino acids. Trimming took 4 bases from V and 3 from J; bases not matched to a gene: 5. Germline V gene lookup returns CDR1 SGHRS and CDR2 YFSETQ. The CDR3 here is CASSPTQGTDTQYF. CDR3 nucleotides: TGCGCCAGCAGCCCTACACAGGGGACAGATACGCAGTATTTT.

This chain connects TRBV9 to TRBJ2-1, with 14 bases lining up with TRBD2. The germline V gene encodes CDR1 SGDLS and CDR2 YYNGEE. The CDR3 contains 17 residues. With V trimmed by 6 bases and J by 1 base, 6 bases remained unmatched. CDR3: CASTGLAGVGSYNEQFF. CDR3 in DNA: TGTGCCAGCACGGGACTAGCGGGAGTGGGGTCCTACAATGAGCAGTTCTTC.

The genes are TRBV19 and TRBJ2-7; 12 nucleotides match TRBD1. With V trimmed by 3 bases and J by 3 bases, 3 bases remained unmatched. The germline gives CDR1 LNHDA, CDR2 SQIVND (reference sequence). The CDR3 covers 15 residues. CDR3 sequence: CASSIGTGGLYEQYF. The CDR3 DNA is TGTGCCAGTAGTATTGGGACAGGGGGCCTCTACGAGCAGTACTTC.

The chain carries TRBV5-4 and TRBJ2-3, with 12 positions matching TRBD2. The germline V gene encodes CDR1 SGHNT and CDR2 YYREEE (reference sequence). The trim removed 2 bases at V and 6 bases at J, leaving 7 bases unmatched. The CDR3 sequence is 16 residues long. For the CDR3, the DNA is TGTGCCAGCAGCTTCGGGGATCTAGCGGGGGGGGATACGCAGTATTTT. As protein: CASSFGDLAGGDTQYF.

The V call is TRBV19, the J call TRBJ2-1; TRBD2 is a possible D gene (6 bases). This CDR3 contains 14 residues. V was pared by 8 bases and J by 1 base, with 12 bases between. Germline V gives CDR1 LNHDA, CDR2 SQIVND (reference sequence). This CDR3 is CASRGSISYNEQFF. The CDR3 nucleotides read TGTGCCAGTCGGGGGAGCATTTCCTACAATGAGCAGTTCTTC.

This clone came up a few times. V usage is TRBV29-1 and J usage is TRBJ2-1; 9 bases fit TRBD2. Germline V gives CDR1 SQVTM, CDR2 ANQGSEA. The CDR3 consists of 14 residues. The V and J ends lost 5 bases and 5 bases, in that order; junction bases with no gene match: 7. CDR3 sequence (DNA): TGCAGCGTTCAGGTAGCGGGGGACCACAATGAGCAGTTCTTC. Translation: CSVQVAGDHNEQFF.

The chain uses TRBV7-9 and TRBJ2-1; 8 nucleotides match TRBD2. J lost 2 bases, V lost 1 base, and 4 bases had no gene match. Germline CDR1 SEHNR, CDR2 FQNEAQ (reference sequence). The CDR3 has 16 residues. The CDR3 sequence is CASSLGAGRAYNEQFF. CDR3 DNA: TGTGCCAGCAGCTTAGGTGCCGGGAGGGCCTACAATGAGCAGTTCTTC.

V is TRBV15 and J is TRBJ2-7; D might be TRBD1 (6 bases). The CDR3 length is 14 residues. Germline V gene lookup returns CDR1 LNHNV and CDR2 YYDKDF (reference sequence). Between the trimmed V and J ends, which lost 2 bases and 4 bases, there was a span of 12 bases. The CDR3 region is CATSRYGQLYEQYF. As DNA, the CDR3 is TGTGCCACCAGCAGATACGGACAGCTTTACGAGCAGTACTTC.

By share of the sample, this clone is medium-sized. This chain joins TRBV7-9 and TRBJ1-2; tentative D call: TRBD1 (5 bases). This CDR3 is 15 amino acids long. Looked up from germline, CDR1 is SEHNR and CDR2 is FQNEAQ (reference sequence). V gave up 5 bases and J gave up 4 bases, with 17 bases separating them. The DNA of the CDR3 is TGTGCCAGCAGCCTATTGGACATGGGAGGCTATGGCTACACCTTC. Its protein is CASSLLDMGGYGYTF. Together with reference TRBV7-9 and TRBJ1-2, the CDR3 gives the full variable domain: DTGVSQNPRHKITKRGQNVTFRCDPISEHNRLYWYRQTLGQGPEFLTYFQNEAQLEKSRLLSDRFSAERPKGSFSTLEIQRTEQGDSAMYLCASSLLDMGGYGYTFGSGTRLTVV.

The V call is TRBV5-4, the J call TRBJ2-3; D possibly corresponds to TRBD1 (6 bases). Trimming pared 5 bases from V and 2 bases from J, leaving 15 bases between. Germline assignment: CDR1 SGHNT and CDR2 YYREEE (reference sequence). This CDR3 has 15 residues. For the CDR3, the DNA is TGTGCCAGCAGTATTACAGGGTTTTACACAGATACGCAGTATTTT. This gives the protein CASSITGFYTDTQYF.

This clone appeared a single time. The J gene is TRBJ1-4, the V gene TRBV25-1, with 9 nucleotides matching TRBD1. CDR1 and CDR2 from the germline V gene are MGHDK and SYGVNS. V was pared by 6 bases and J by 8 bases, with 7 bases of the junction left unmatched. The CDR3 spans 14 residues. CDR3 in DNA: TGTGCCAGCAGAACAGGGGGCATTAGGGAAAAACTGTTTTTT. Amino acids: CASRTGGIREKLFF.